Each of the 5 T cell receptor beta chains below was sequenced from the same sample in a study of chemoradiotherapy in HPV16-positive cancers. Some clones are missing from TCRdb's copy, which holds only in-frame ones; the method was immunoSEQ multiplex PCR. The repertoire holds about 4,300 clones, with approximately 78% as singletons. Sequenced material: tumor tissue, taken from a patient who underwent chemoradiotherapy. These receptors were obtained from a human donor with HPV-associated anogenital cancer.

This chain connects TRBV28 to TRBJ2-1; D possibly corresponds to TRBD1 (6 bases). V was trimmed by 7 bases and J by 7 bases, leaving 14 bases between them. The length of the CDR3 is 13 residues. Germline CDR1 and CDR2: MDHEN and SYDVKM. CDR3 sequence (DNA): TGTGCCAGCACCTCAGCCAGGGGAAATGAGCAGTTCTTC. Translated: CASTSARGNEQFF.

This chain joins TRBV6-5 and TRBJ2-1; no definite D call. Trimming cost V 4 bases and J 5 bases, with 6 bases left between them. Germline V gene lookup returns CDR1 MNHEY and CDR2 SVGAGI. The CDR3 spans 12 residues. The CDR3 DNA reads TGTGCCAGCAGTTTAGGAAACAATGAGCAGTTCTTC. It codes for CASSLGNNEQFF.

J is TRBJ1-2 and V is TRBV5-1, with D hard to call. V shed 0 bases and J shed 4 bases, with 16 bases lying between them. The length of the CDR3 is 16 residues. CDR1 is SGHRS and CDR2 is YFSETQ in the germline V gene. The CDR3 nucleotides are TGCGCCAGCAGCTTGGCCGGCCAGGCCTGGGGCTATGGCTACACCTTC. It is translated as CASSLAGQAWGYGYTF.

The chain combines TRBV15 with TRBJ2-5; the D gene is possibly TRBD1 (8 bases). From germline, CDR1 is LNHNV and CDR2 YYDKDF (reference sequence). This CDR3 has 18 amino acids. Trimming cost V 4 bases and J 5 bases, with 26 bases left between them. CDR3 sequence: CATSMTSPRTGKWETQYF. The CDR3 DNA sequence: TGTGCCACCAGCATGACTAGCCCGCGGACAGGGAAATGGGAGACCCAGTACTTC.

The V and J genes are TRBV5-4 and TRBJ2-5; 8 bases line up with TRBD1. CDR3 size: 14 residues. The junction had 4 bases not matched to a gene; V was cut back by 4 bases and J by 2 bases. CDR1 SGHNT and CDR2 YYREEE come from the germline V gene (reference sequence). The CDR3 protein is CASSNGQGQETQYF. In nucleotides, the CDR3 is TGTGCCAGCAGCAACGGACAGGGTCAAGAGACCCAGTACTTC.